One and the same sample provided the 20 T cell receptor beta chains below, sequenced in a study of OX40 agonist ivuxolimab in advanced cancers. Sequencing used immunoSEQ multiplex PCR; TCRdb keeps in-frame clones, though not all of them. The sample comprises tens of thousands of clones, more than 85% of which are singletons, and 5.5% to 7% rests with the top ten. Sequencing was performed on CD4+ or CD8+ T cells sorted from blood, taken in a trial of the OX40 agonist ivuxolimab. The origin of the receptors is an adult with an advanced solid tumor such as melanoma, head and neck, liver or kidney cancer.

The chain recombines TRBV4-3 with TRBJ2-7; D gene unclear. V was pared by 0 bases and J by 2 bases, with 5 bases between. The V gene's germline CDR1 is LGHNA and CDR2 YSLEER. The CDR3 extends over 13 amino acids. The CDR3 sequence: CASSQDTTYEQYF. CDR3 DNA sequence: TGCGCCAGCAGCCAAGATACGACCTACGAGCAGTACTTC.

The chain is built from TRBV6-5 and TRBJ2-2, with D uncertain. The CDR3 consists of 13 residues. The V and J ends lost 0 bases and 6 bases respectively, with 5 bases between them. Per the germline V gene, CDR1 is MNHEY and CDR2 is SVGAGI. Here the CDR3 DNA reads TGTGCCAGCAGTTACTCTTCAGCCGGGGAGCTGTTTTTT. Its protein product is CASSYSSAGELFF.

The rearrangement links TRBV10-2 to TRBJ1-5; 9 nucleotides agree with TRBD1. Germline values: CDR1 WSHSY, CDR2 SAAADI. CDR3 size: 19 residues. The ends lost 5 bases at V and 4 bases at J; junction bases unmatched: 18. The CDR3 coding sequence is TGCGCCAGCAGTACTCCGCGTTGGGACAGGGAAATTCTTAATCAGCCCCAGCATTTT. It translates to CASSTPRWDREILNQPQHF.

CDR3 sequence reads: CASRGSLNTEAFF. CDR3 sequence (DNA): TGTGCCAGCCGCGGATCCTTGAACACTGAAGCTTTCTTT. The chain uses TRBV25-1 and TRBJ1-1; D is uncertain. CDR1 is MGHDK and CDR2 is SYGVNS in the germline V gene. The length of the CDR3 is 13 residues. Trimming cost V 8 bases and J 0 bases, with 10 bases left between them.

The chain is built from TRBV6-5 and TRBJ2-3, with 7 nucleotides matching TRBD1. V was pared by 4 bases and J by 10 bases, with 11 bases of the junction left unmatched. Germline V gene data show CDR1 as MNHEY and CDR2 as SVGAGI. The CDR3 has 14 residues. The CDR3 protein is CASSFNDDRDAQYF. The CDR3 DNA follows: TGTGCCAGCAGTTTCAACGACGACAGGGATGCGCAGTATTTT.

V is TRBV29-1 and J is TRBJ2-7; possibly TRBD2 for D (6 bases). Germline V gene data show CDR1 as SQVTM and CDR2 as ANQGSEA. The CDR3 length is 14 residues. Trimming took 6 bases from V and 2 from J, leaving 17 bases between them. The CDR3 sequence is CSVAAGGVTYEQYF. CDR3 DNA sequence: TGCAGCGTGGCAGCCGGCGGGGTCACCTACGAGCAGTACTTC.

The V gene is TRBV19, the J gene TRBJ2-7; the D gene could be TRBD1 or TRBD2 (5 bases each). Per germline, CDR1 LNHDA and CDR2 SQIVND (reference sequence). Trimming left V 5 bases short and J 1 base short, with 12 bases between. This CDR3 has 14 amino acids. The CDR3 sequence is CASSFRDGSYEQYF. As DNA, the CDR3 is TGTGCCAGTAGTTTCCGGGACGGTTCCTACGAGCAGTACTTC.

This clone was seen just once. The V gene is TRBV4-2, the J gene TRBJ1-2; D ambiguous. The CDR3 loop spans 15 amino acids. The germline CDR1 and CDR2 sequences are LGHNA and YNFKEQ. V was shortened by 3 bases and J by 3 bases, with 14 bases between the two germline ends. DNA of the CDR3: TGTGCCAGCAGCCAGGACTCGGCTCTCTACTATGGCTACACCTTC. Translated: CASSQDSALYYGYTF.

The table lists this clone with a count of one. The V call is TRBV27, the J call TRBJ2-2; D might be TRBD2 (6 bases). CDR3 length: 15 amino acids. The germline V gene encodes CDR1 MNHEY and CDR2 SMNVEV (reference sequence). V lost 5 bases and J lost 4, with 14 bases in between. CDR3 DNA sequence: TGTGCCAGCAGTAGCTCCAGTAGCGGCACCGGGGAGCTGTTTTTT. Its translation is CASSSSSSGTGELFF.

DNA of the CDR3: TGTGCCAGCAGCGCAGCGGGGACTGCCACAGATACGCAGTATTTT. Its translation: CASSAAGTATDTQYF. This rearrangement joins TRBV9 to TRBJ2-3, with TRBD2 matching over 7 bases. The germline V gene encodes CDR1 SGDLS and CDR2 YYNGEE. The CDR3 has 15 amino acids. The J segment lost 2 bases and the V segment lost 3 bases, leaving 6 bases of the junction unmatched. Full variable domain (rest looked up from reference TRBV9 and TRBJ2-3): DSGVTQTPKHLITATGQRVTLRCSPRSGDLSVYWYQQSLDQGLQFLIQYYNGEERAKGNILERFSAQQFPDLHSELNLSSLELGDSALYFCASSAAGTATDTQYFGPGTRLTVL.

The J gene is TRBJ1-3, the V gene TRBV11-2; maybe TRBD1 (5 bases). The CDR3 spans 14 residues. The V gene's germline CDR1 is SGHAT and CDR2 FQNNGV. V lost 2 bases, J lost 6 bases, and 11 bases lay in between. The CDR3 sequence is CASSLPTVENTIYF. CDR3 DNA sequence: TGTGCCAGCAGCTTACCGACAGTTGAAAACACCATATATTTT. Combining the CDR3 with reference TRBV11-2 and TRBJ1-3 gives the whole variable domain EAGVAQSPRYKIIEKRQSVAFWCNPISGHATLYWYQQILGQGPKLLIQFQNNGVVDDSQLPKDRFSAERLKGVDSTLKIQPAKLEDSAVYLCASSLPTVENTIYFGEGSWLTVV.

This clone was seen a single time. V is TRBV6-5 and J is TRBJ1-1, with D hard to call. The germline gives CDR1 MNHEY, CDR2 SVGAGI. The germline V and J ends were trimmed by 2 bases and 1 base, with 14 bases remaining between them. This CDR3 spans 16 amino acids. CDR3 sequence (DNA): TGTGCCAGCAGTTACGGCGGGAGGGTATGGAACACTGAAGCTTTCTTT. Encoded protein: CASSYGGRVWNTEAFF.

The rearrangement uses TRBV21-1 and TRBJ2-2; TRBD1 is taken as the D call from the table, unchecked against the DNA. TRBV21-1 is a pseudogene locus. This CDR3 region has 16 residues. The CDR3 bases are TGTGCCAGCACTTCAAGGGACAGGGGGAGAGCCGGGGAGCTGTTTTTT. It specifies CASTSRDRGRAGELFF.

The chain uses TRBV5-1 and TRBJ2-7; 7 bases align to TRBD1. Germline-derived CDR1 and CDR2 are SGHRS and YFSETQ. J was trimmed by 3 bases and V by 0 bases; bases with no gene match: 3. The CDR3 sequence is 14 residues long. CDR3 in DNA: TGCGCCAGCAGCTTGGGACAGGGCTACTACGAGCAGTACTTC. Residues: CASSLGQGYYEQYF.

V is TRBV6-6 and J is TRBJ2-7, with D perhaps matching TRBD1 (6 bases). The germline V gene encodes CDR1 MNHNY and CDR2 SVGAGI (reference sequence). There are 13 residues in the CDR3. V was trimmed by 8 bases and J by 3 bases, leaving 14 bases between them. The CDR3 nucleotides read TGTGCCAGCTCTATCGGACAGAACTACGAGCAGTACTTC. It codes for CASSIGQNYEQYF.

The chain uses TRBV9 and TRBJ2-3; D remains unclear. Germline loops: CDR1 SGDLS, CDR2 YYNGEE. The CDR3 has 13 residues. V was trimmed by 0 bases and J by 4 bases, leaving 6 bases between them. CDR3 coding DNA: TGTGCCAGCAGCGTAGCTAAGGCAGATACGCAGTATTTT. Amino acid sequence: CASSVAKADTQYF.

The chain joins TRBV7-8 to TRBJ1-1; D is uncertain. V lost 5 bases, J lost 2 bases, and 6 bases lay in between. This CDR3 comprises 12 residues. Germline V gene lookup returns CDR1 SGHVS and CDR2 FQNEAQ. In DNA, the CDR3 is TGTGCCAGCAGCGTCCAAAACACTGAAGCTTTCTTT. Its protein is CASSVQNTEAFF.

The chain uses TRBV5-6 and TRBJ2-7, with 7 positions matching TRBD1. The CDR3 consists of 16 residues. Trimming at V came to 6 bases and at J to 3 bases, leaving 15 bases not matched to a gene. Germline values: CDR1 SGHDT, CDR2 YYEEEE. Here the CDR3 reads CASNDEGAVRDYEQYF. The CDR3 DNA sequence: TGTGCCAGCAACGACGAGGGGGCCGTTCGCGACTACGAGCAGTACTTC. Combining the CDR3 with reference TRBV5-6 and TRBJ2-7 gives the whole variable domain DAGVTQSPTHLIKTRGQQVTLRCSPKSGHDTVSWYQQALGQGPQFIFQYYEEEERQRGNFPDRFSGHQFPNYSSELNVNALLLGDSALYLCASNDEGAVRDYEQYFGPGTRLTVT.

CDR3 in DNA: TGTGCCAGCAGTCACAGGGTTGAAAAACTGTTTTTT. Its protein is CASSHRVEKLFF. The V call is TRBV6-6, the J call TRBJ1-4; a weak D match, TRBD1 (6 bases). The CDR3 spans 12 residues. Per the germline V gene, CDR1 is MNHNY and CDR2 is SVGAGI (reference sequence). Trimming removed 5 bases at V and 7 bases at J, with 8 bases between.

The genes are TRBV29-1 and TRBJ1-2; D gene ambiguous. V was cut by 3 bases and J by 1 base, with 0 bases left in between. The CDR3 has 10 residues. Germline-derived CDR1 and CDR2 are SQVTM and ANQGSEA. Here the CDR3 reads CSVDNYGYTF. The CDR3 DNA reads TGCAGCGTTGATAACTATGGCTACACCTTC. Supplemented by reference TRBV29-1 and TRBJ1-2, the full variable domain reads SAVISQKPSRDICQRGTSLTIQCQVDSQVTMMFWYRQQPGQSLTLIATANQGSEATYESGFVIDKFPISRPNLTFSTLTVSNMSPEDSSIYLCSVDNYGYTFGSGTRLTVV.